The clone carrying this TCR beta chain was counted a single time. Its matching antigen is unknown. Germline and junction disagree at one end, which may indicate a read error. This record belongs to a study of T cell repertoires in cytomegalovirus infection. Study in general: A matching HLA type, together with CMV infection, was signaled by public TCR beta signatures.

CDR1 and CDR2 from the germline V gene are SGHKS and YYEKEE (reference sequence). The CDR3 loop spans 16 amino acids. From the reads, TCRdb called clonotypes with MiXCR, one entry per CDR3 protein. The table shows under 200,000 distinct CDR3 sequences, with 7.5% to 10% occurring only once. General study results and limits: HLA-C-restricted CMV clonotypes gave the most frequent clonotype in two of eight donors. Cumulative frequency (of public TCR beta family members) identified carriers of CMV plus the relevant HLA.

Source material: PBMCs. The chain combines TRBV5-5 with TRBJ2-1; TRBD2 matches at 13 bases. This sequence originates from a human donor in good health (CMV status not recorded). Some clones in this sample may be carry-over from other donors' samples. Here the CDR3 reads CASSRIWTSGGHERFF. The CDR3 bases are TGTGCCAGCAGCCGGATCTGGACTAGCGGGGGTCATGAGCGGTTCTTC.